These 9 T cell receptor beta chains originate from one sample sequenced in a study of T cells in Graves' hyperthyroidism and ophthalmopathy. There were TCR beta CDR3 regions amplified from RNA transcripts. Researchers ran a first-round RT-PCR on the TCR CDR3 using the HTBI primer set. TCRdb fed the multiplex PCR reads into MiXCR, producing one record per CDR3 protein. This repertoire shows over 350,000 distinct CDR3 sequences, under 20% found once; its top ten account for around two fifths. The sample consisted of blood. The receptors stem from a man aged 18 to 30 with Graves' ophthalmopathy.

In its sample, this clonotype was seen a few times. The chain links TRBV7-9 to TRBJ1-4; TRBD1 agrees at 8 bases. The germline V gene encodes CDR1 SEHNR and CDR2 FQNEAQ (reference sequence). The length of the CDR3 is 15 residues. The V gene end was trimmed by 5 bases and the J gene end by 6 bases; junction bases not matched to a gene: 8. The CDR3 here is CASSRQGASYEKLFF. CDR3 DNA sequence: TGTGCCAGCAGCCGCCAGGGGGCTTCATATGAAAAACTGTTTTTT.

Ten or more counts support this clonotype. The CDR3 loop is CASSLPGRSYEQYF. The CDR3 nucleotides are TGTGCCAGCAGCTTACCAGGGCGCTCCTACGAGCAGTACTTC. The chain uses TRBV7-9 and TRBJ2-7; D possibly corresponds to TRBD1 (5 bases). The CDR3 length is 14 residues. The V end was cut by 2 bases, the J end by 0 bases, with 8 bases between. Germline CDR1 and CDR2: SEHNR and FQNEAQ (reference sequence). Full variable domain (outside the CDR3, taken from reference TRBV7-9 and TRBJ2-7): DTGVSQNPRHKITKRGQNVTFRCDPISEHNRLYWYRQTLGQGPEFLTYFQNEAQLEKSRLLSDRFSAERPKGSFSTLEIQRTEQGDSAMYLCASSLPGRSYEQYFGPGTRLTVT.

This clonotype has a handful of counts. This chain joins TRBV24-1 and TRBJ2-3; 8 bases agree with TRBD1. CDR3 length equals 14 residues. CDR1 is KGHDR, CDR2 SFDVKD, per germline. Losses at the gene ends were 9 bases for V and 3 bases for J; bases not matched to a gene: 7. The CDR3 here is CATGSDRGTDTQYF. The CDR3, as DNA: TGTGCCACCGGATCAGACAGGGGTACAGATACGCAGTATTTT.

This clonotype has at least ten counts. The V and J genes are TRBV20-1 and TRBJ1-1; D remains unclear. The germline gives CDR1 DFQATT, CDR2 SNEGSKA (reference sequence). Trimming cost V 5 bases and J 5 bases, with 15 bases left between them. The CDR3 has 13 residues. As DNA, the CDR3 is TGCAGTGCTCCCAAGCGGGGTTTTACTGAAGCTTTCTTT. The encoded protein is CSAPKRGFTEAFF.

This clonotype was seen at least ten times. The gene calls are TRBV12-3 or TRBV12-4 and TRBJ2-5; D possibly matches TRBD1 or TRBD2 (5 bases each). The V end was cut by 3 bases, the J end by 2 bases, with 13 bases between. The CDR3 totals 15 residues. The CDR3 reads CASSFLRGVQETQYF. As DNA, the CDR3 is TGTGCCAGCAGTTTTCTCCGAGGGGTTCAAGAGACCCAGTACTTC.

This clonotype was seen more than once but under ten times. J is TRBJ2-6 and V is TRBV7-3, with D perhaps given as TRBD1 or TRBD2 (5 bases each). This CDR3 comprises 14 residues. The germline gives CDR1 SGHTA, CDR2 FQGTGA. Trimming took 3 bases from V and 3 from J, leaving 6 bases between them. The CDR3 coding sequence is TGTGCCAGCAGCTTGGGGGATGGGGCCAACGTCCTGACTTTC. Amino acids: CASSLGDGANVLTF.

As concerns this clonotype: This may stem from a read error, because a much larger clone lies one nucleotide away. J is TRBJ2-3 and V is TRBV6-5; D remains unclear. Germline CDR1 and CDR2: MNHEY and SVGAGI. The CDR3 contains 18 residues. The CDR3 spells CTSSLEDLPIDSTDTQYF. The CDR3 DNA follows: TGTACCAGCAGTTTAGAGGACCTGCCTATCGATAGCACAGATACGCAGTATTTT.

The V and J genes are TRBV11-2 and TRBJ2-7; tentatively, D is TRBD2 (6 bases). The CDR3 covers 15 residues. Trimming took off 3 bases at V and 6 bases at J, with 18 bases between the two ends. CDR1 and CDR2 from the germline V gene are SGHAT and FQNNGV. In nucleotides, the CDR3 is TGTGCCAGCAGCTTCCCGGGATCTCAGGGAGGCGAGCAGTACTTC. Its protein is CASSFPGSQGGEQYF.

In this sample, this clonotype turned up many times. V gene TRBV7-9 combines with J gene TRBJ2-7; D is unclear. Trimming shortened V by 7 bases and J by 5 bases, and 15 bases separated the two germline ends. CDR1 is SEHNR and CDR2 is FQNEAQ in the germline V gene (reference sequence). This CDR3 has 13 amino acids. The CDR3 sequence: CASTHRAIDEQYF. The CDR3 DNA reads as TGTGCCAGCACTCACCGGGCGATAGACGAGCAGTACTTC. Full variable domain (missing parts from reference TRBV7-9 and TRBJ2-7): DTGVSQNPRHKITKRGQNVTFRCDPISEHNRLYWYRQTLGQGPEFLTYFQNEAQLEKSRLLSDRFSAERPKGSFSTLEIQRTEQGDSAMYLCASTHRAIDEQYFGPGTRLTVT.